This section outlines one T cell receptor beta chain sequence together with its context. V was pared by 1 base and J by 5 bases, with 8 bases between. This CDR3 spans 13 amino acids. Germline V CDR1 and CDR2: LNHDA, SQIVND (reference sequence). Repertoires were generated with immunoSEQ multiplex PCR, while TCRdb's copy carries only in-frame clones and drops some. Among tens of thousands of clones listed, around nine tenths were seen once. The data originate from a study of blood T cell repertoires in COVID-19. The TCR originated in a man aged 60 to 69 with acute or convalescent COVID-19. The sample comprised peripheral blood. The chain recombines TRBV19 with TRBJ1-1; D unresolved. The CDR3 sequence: CASSIARGTEAFF. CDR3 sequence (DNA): TGTGCCAGTAGTATAGCCCGCGGGACTGAAGCTTTCTTT.